A single sample is the source of the 21 T cell receptor beta chains below, sequenced in a study of T cell responses to AZD1222 COVID-19 vaccine. The protocol was immunoSEQ multiplex PCR, while the TCRdb copy is restricted to in-frame clones and leaves out a portion. The sample yields approximately 120,000 clones, 88% seen once. The source material was peripheral blood, sampled on day 0 of MenACWY control vaccination. These receptors all stem from an adult in good health.

In DNA, the CDR3 is TGCGCCAGCAGCCAAGATCAGGGGCTCTCTTCGGGCTACACCTTC. Its protein is CASSQDQGLSSGYTF. The J gene is TRBJ1-2, the V gene TRBV4-1; weak D call: TRBD1 (6 bases). This CDR3 region has 15 residues. CDR1 and CDR2 from the germline V gene are MGHRA and YSYEKL. Deletions cut 0 bases from V and 8 bases from J, with 16 bases between.

This chain links TRBV4-1 with TRBJ1-6, with TRBD1 matching over 7 bases. CDR1 is MGHRA, CDR2 YSYEKL, per germline. This CDR3 region has 17 residues. The ends lost 7 bases at V and 0 bases at J; junction bases unmatched: 9. CDR3 bases: TGCGCCAGCATGGATGCAGGGGGGCGCTCCTATAATTCACCCCTCCACTTT. This translates into CASMDAGGRSYNSPLHF.

The CDR3 region has the DNA TGTGCCAGCAGCTTAGCGTGGCTAGCGGCTAGCACAGATACGCAGTATTTT. Its protein is CASSLAWLAASTDTQYF. This rearrangement joins TRBV7-2 to TRBJ2-3; 7 nucleotides align to TRBD2. The V segment lost 0 bases and the J segment 0 bases; nucleotides outside the gene matches: 6. The V gene's germline CDR1 is SGHTA and CDR2 FQGNSA. The CDR3 has 17 residues.

V gene TRBV18 combines with J gene TRBJ2-7; D is perhaps TRBD2 (5 bases). This CDR3 is built from 16 residues. Germline CDR1 and CDR2: KGHSH and LQKENI. Between the trimmed V and J ends, which lost 0 bases and 0 bases, there was a span of 12 bases. In DNA form, the CDR3 reads TGTGCCAGCTCACCACCGAATACGGGGAGCTCCTACGAGCAGTACTTC. Amino acid sequence: CASSPPNTGSSYEQYF.

This chain connects TRBV19 to TRBJ1-5; TRBD1 aligns across 8 bases. In germline, CDR1 is LNHDA, CDR2 SQIVND (reference sequence). The CDR3 is made up of 12 amino acids. V shed 11 bases, J shed 2 bases, and the junction held 2 bases outside the gene matches. CDR3 sequence reads: CAGQGGNQPQHF. For the CDR3, the DNA is TGTGCCGGACAGGGAGGCAATCAGCCCCAGCATTTT.

The chain recombines TRBV5-5 with TRBJ1-2, with TRBD1 matching over 12 bases. This CDR3 has 15 residues. The V gene end was trimmed by 0 bases and the J gene end by 13 bases; junction bases not matched to a gene: 10. CDR1 is SGHKS, CDR2 YYEKEE, per germline (reference sequence). As DNA, the CDR3 is TGTGCCAGCAGCTTGGCCCCGGGACAGGGGGCGCCGAGCACCTTC. Amino acids: CASSLAPGQGAPSTF.

The chain combines TRBV14 with TRBJ2-3; no definite D call. V lost 6 bases, J lost 4 bases, and 17 bases lay in between. Germline CDR1 reads SGHDN; CDR2 reads FVKESK. CDR3 length: 15 amino acids. CDR3 DNA sequence: TGTGCCAGCAGTCAGATACCGACCGGATCAGATACGCAGTATTTT. This translates into CASSQIPTGSDTQYF.

This chain connects TRBV2 to TRBJ2-4; a weak D match, TRBD2 (6 bases). The CDR3 sequence is 14 residues long. Germline assignment: CDR1 SNHLY and CDR2 FYNNEI. Trimming cost V 6 bases and J 5 bases, with 14 bases left between them. The CDR3 loop is CASRHRDLENIQYF. In nucleotides, the CDR3 is TGTGCCAGCAGGCACCGGGACTTAGAAAACATTCAGTACTTC. Looking up the rest from reference TRBV2 and TRBJ2-4 gives the full variable domain: EPEVTQTPSHQVTQMGQEVILRCVPISNHLYFYWYRQILGQKVEFLVSFYNNEISEKSEIFDDQFSVERPDGSNFTLKIRSTKLEDSAMYFCASRHRDLENIQYFGAGTRLSVL.

The V call is TRBV24-1, the J call TRBJ1-2; no firm D call. Germline V lookup: CDR1 KGHDR, CDR2 SFDVKD. The germline V and J ends were trimmed by 4 bases and 7 bases, with 12 bases remaining between them. The CDR3 covers 13 residues. This chain's CDR3 is CATSDLVDGGYTF. CDR3 coding DNA: TGTGCCACCAGTGACCTAGTAGATGGTGGCTACACCTTC.

The chain carries TRBV7-6 and TRBJ1-5; a weak D match, TRBD1 (5 bases). The CDR3 is made up of 14 amino acids. The germline gives CDR1 SGHVS, CDR2 FNYEAQ. V was shortened by 5 bases and J by 7 bases, with 15 bases between the two germline ends. CDR3 sequence (DNA): TGTGCCAGCAGCGAAAGGACTGGGGGGCAGCCCCAGCATTTT. The encoded protein is CASSERTGGQPQHF.

This chain joins TRBV27 and TRBJ2-3; D gene unclear. CDR1 MNHEY and CDR2 SMNVEV come from the germline V gene (reference sequence). V lost 5 bases and J 1 base, leaving 13 bases between the germline ends. The length of the CDR3 is 15 residues. This CDR3 reads CASSGVLLGTDTQYF. For the CDR3, the DNA is TGTGCCAGCAGTGGGGTCCTTTTGGGCACAGATACGCAGTATTTT.

V is TRBV6-1 and J is TRBJ1-1; TRBD1 matches at 7 bases. This CDR3 is 14 amino acids long. CDR1 and CDR2 (germline): MNHNS, SASEGT. Trimming at V came to 2 bases and at J to 1 base, leaving 1 base not matched to a gene. This CDR3 reads CASSEKGANTEAFF. CDR3 bases: TGTGCCAGCAGTGAAAAGGGGGCGAACACTGAAGCTTTCTTT.

The chain couples TRBV2 to TRBJ2-7; D may be TRBD1 or TRBD2 (6 bases each). Germline V lookup: CDR1 SNHLY, CDR2 FYNNEI. This CDR3 spans 15 amino acids. V was clipped by 5 bases and J by 1 base, with 15 bases between them. CDR3 in DNA: TGTGCCAGCAGTAGGGGGGCGGGGTTTTCCTACGAGCAGTACTTC. It encodes CASSRGAGFSYEQYF.

The V call is TRBV19, the J call TRBJ2-7; D may be TRBD1 (6 bases). The CDR3 is made up of 16 amino acids. Germline V lookup: CDR1 LNHDA, CDR2 SQIVND (reference sequence). The V end was cut by 1 base, the J end by 2 bases, with 15 bases between. The CDR3 loop is CASSIGTGTPPYEQYF. The CDR3 DNA reads TGTGCCAGTAGTATAGGTACCGGGACACCTCCCTACGAGCAGTACTTC.

This chain uses TRBV9 with TRBJ1-4, with D possibly being TRBD1 (5 bases). V dropped 0 bases and J dropped 5 bases, with 8 bases sitting between them. This CDR3 comprises 14 residues. The germline gives CDR1 SGDLS, CDR2 YYNGEE. CDR3 coding DNA: TGTGCCAGCAGCGTAGCGGGGGACAATGAAAAACTGTTTTTT. This encodes CASSVAGDNEKLFF.

Notes on this clone: Other DNA sequences in this sample translate to the same CDR3. This sequence joins TRBV7-2 and TRBJ1-2; unclear D gene. The V end was cut by 1 base, the J end by 4 bases, with 7 bases between. This CDR3 is 13 amino acids long. CDR1 and CDR2 (germline): SGHTA, FQGNSA. As DNA, the CDR3 is TGTGCCAGCAGCTTAGGGTCGAGCTATGGCTACACCTTC. Its translation is CASSLGSSYGYTF.

The J gene is TRBJ1-2, the V gene TRBV5-1; TRBD1 aligns across 7 bases. Germline CDR1 is SGHRS and CDR2 is YFSETQ. The CDR3 totals 14 residues. The V segment lost 4 bases and the J segment 3 bases; nucleotides outside the gene matches: 6. In DNA, the CDR3 is TGCGCCAGCAGCCCACCGGGACAGCACTATGGCTACACCTTC. Its protein is CASSPPGQHYGYTF.

This chain links TRBV9 with TRBJ1-2; D possibly corresponds to TRBD1 (6 bases). The CDR3 consists of 18 residues. V dropped 0 bases and J dropped 4 bases, with 22 bases sitting between them. Germline V gene data show CDR1 as SGDLS and CDR2 as YYNGEE. The CDR3 coding sequence is TGTGCCAGCAGCGTAGCTTCTCCGGGGAGGGGGACAACCTATGGCTACACCTTC. It encodes CASSVASPGRGTTYGYTF.

This clone was picked up one time. V gene TRBV4-1 combines with J gene TRBJ2-1, with a possible D match to TRBD2 (5 bases). The CDR3 is 18 amino acids. Per the germline V gene, CDR1 is MGHRA and CDR2 is YSYEKL. V lost 1 base and J lost 8, with 24 bases in between. Here the CDR3 reads CASSQGLGPRVTKDEQFF. CDR3 DNA: TGCGCCAGCAGCCAAGGACTTGGGCCGCGGGTTACCAAGGATGAGCAGTTCTTC.

This clone was seen only a few times. The rearrangement uses TRBV4-1 and TRBJ2-7; 8 nucleotides line up with TRBD2. Per the germline V gene, CDR1 is MGHRA and CDR2 is YSYEKL. V gave up 0 bases and J gave up 3 bases; unmatched junction bases: 4. The CDR3 length is 15 residues. This CDR3 reads CASSQEGTSGYEQYF. CDR3 nucleotides: TGCGCCAGCAGCCAAGAGGGAACTAGCGGCTACGAGCAGTACTTC.

This chain links TRBV5-6 with TRBJ2-4; the D gene could be TRBD1 or TRBD2 (5 bases each). Germline CDR1 reads SGHDT; CDR2 reads YYEEEE. The CDR3 runs to 14 residues. The V end was cut by 1 base, the J end by 7 bases, with 12 bases between. The DNA of the CDR3 is TGTGCCAGCAGCTTGTGGGGGATGGAGAACATTCAGTACTTC. Its translation: CASSLWGMENIQYF.